The entry that follows covers one T cell receptor (beta chain) sequence. Its cognate antigen is unknown. This sample is drawn from a study of cytomegalovirus exposure and HLA in healthy donors. V was pared by 0 bases and J by 2 bases, with 12 bases between. The germline V gene has CDR1 SGHNT and CDR2 YENEEA. The CDR3 consists of 16 residues. The PCR made use of 60 Vbeta and 13 Jbeta primers. The method was immunoSEQ multiplex PCR; TCRdb's version includes in-frame clones alone and lacks a portion of them. The sample yields about 160,000 clones, over 70% seen once. The study, taken as a whole, reports: Among TCR beta chains of equal frequency, HLA-associated ones were more clonally expanded in a later analysis. Association of roughly 18,000 TCR beta sequences with HLA alleles was found at 0.05 false discovery rate in a later analysis. Cytomegalovirus-associated status was assigned to more than 150 TCR beta chains. Despite most TCR sequences being rare, some public TCRs occurred in many donors.

The specimen was PBMCs. The chain uses TRBV11-3 and TRBJ2-3; no definite D call. The clonotype comes from a boy aged 2 to 9 in good health and CMV-seronegative. DNA of the CDR3: TGTGCCAGCAGCTTAGACCCACTTGAGCTCACAGATACGCAGTATTTT. Translated: CASSLDPLELTDTQYF.